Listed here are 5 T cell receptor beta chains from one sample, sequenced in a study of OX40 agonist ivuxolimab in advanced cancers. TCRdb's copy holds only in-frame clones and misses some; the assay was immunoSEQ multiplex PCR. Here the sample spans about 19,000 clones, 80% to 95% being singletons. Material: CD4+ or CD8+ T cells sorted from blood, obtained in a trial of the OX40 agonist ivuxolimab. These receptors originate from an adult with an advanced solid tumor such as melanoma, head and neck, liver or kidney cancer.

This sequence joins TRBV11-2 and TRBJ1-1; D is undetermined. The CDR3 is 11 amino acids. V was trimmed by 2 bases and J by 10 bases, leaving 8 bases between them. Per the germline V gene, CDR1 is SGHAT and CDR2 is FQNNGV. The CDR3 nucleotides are TGTGCCAGCAGCTTAACCGGGGTAGCTTTCTTT. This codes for CASSLTGVAFF.

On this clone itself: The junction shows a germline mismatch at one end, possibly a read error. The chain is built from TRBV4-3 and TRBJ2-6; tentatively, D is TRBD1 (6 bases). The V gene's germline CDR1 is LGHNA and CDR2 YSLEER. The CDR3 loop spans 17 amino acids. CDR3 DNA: TGCGCCAGCACCAGACAGGCCACGAGCTCTGGGGCCAACGTCCCGACTTTC. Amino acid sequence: CASTRQATSSGANVPTF.

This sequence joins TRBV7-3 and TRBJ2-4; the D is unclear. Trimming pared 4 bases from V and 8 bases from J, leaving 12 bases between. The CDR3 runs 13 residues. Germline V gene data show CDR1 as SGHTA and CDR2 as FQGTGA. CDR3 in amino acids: CASSWLAADIQYF. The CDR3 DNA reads TGTGCCAGCAGCTGGCTTGCGGCTGACATTCAGTACTTC.

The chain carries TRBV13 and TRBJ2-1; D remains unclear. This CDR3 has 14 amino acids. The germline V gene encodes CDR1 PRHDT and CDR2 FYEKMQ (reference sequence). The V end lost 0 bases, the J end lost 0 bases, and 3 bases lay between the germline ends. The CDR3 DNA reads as TGTGCCAGCAGCTTAGGTCCCTCCTACAATGAGCAGTTCTTC. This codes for CASSLGPSYNEQFF.

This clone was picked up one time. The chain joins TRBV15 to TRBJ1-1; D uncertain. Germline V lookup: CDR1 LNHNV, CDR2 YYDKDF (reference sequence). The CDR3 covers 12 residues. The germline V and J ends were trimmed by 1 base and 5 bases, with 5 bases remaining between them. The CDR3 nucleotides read TGTGCCACCAGCAGAGCGGGGACTGAAGCTTTCTTT. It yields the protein CATSRAGTEAFF.